A selection of T cell receptor beta chains follows, all from one sample in a study of blood T cell repertoires in COVID-19. Some clones are missing from TCRdb's copy, which holds only in-frame ones; the method was immunoSEQ multiplex PCR. The table has around 370,000 clones, about 93% seen once. Sample: peripheral blood. All receptors come from a woman in her late teens or twenties who had recovered from COVID-19. The CDR3 runs from the conserved cysteine through the conserved F or W. Fields, in order: J gene, V gene, clone size, D gene, CDR3 protein, CDR3 DNA. The D gene is left open where the match is weak. The listing skips clone size in some rows; elsewhere it reads once, few, many or a size class.

TRBJ2-3,TRBV7-9,.,TRBD1,CASRWGQGADTQYF,TGTGCCAGCAGATGGGGACAGGGGGCGGATACGCAGTATTTT
TRBJ2-2,TRBV19,.,TRBD1,CASSIVSPGQGVGFTGELFF,TGTGCCAGTAGTATAGTTTCTCCTGGACAGGGGGTTGGTTTCACCGGGGAGCTGTTTTTT
TRBJ2-1,TRBV24-1,.,.,CATSDLRIGGGNEQFF,TGTGCCACCAGTGATTTAAGAATCGGTGGAGGCAATGAGCAGTTCTTC
TRBJ2-1,TRBV7-2,.,TRBD2,CASSVRGLAINEQFF,TGTGCCAGCAGCGTGAGGGGACTAGCGATAAATGAGCAGTTCTTC
TRBJ2-6,TRBV25-1,.,TRBD2,CASRGEGSGANVLTF,TGTGCCAGCAGGGGGGAGGGCTCTGGGGCCAACGTCCTGACTTTC
TRBJ1-1,TRBV19,few,TRBD1,CASSIKGQGIRAFF,TGTGCCAGTAGTATCAAAGGACAGGGAATTCGAGCTTTCTTT
TRBJ2-5,TRBV19,.,.,CASSIRQGGETQYF,TGTGCCAGTAGTATCCGTCAGGGTGGAGAGACCCAGTACTTC
TRBJ1-3,TRBV5-6,.,.,CASATWSFPGNTIYF,TGTGCCAGCGCCACTTGGTCCTTCCCTGGAAACACCATATATTTT
TRBJ1-1,TRBV27,once,.,CASSLSYRNLEAFF,TGTGCCAGCAGTTTATCGTACAGGAATCTTGAAGCTTTCTTT
TRBJ2-6,TRBV11-2,.,.,CASRFTGLSSGANVLTF,TGTGCCAGCAGATTCACGGGACTCAGCTCTGGGGCCAACGTCCTGACTTTC
TRBJ2-5,TRBV12-3/TRBV12-4,.,.,CASSSGAETQYF,TGTGCCAGCAGTTCGGGAGCAGAGACCCAGTACTTC
TRBJ2-1,TRBV24-1,.,TRBD2,CATSDWASGAKSSYNEQFF,TGTGCCACCAGTGATTGGGCTAGCGGGGCGAAAAGCTCCTACAATGAGCAGTTCTTC
TRBJ2-3,TRBV18,.,.,CASSPPLTSTDTQYF,TGTGCCAGCTCACCACCCCTAACTAGCACAGATACGCAGTATTTT
TRBJ2-1,TRBV27,.,TRBD1,CASSPLRTGTGVNEQFF,TGTGCCAGCAGCCCCTTGAGGACCGGGACAGGGGTGAATGAGCAGTTCTTC
TRBJ1-2,TRBV6-9,.,TRBD1,CASSFPGGGYTF,TGTGCCAGCAGTTTCCCAGGGGGCGGCTACACCTTC
TRBJ1-5,TRBV28,.,.,CASSLYLATSSNQPQHF,TGTGCCAGCAGTTTATATCTTGCGACATCCAGCAATCAGCCCCAGCATTTT
TRBJ2-3,TRBV2,.,TRBD2,CASSGVAGAEDTQYF,TGTGCCAGCAGTGGGGTAGCGGGAGCCGAAGATACGCAGTATTTT
TRBJ1-4,TRBV3-1/TRBV3-2,.,TRBD1,CASSQSMGGQGKEKLFF,TGTGCCAGCAGCCAGTCCATGGGGGGACAGGGAAAGGAAAAACTGTTTTTT
TRBJ2-5,TRBV24-1,.,.,CATSDQTVSQETQYF,TGTGCCACCAGTGACCAGACAGTGTCACAAGAGACCCAGTACTTC
TRBJ2-2,TRBV5-1,once,TRBD2,CASSRTSGSISGELFF,TGCGCCAGCAGCCGGACTAGCGGGAGTATATCCGGGGAGCTGTTTTTT
TRBJ2-5,TRBV7-6,once,TRBD2,CASSPTGLADPGQETQYF,TGTGCCAGCAGTCCCACGGGACTAGCGGACCCCGGTCAAGAGACCCAGTACTTC
TRBJ1-5,TRBV2,.,TRBD1,CASRIVTGVNQPQHF,TGTGCCAGCAGAATCGTCACAGGGGTCAATCAGCCCCAGCATTTT
TRBJ2-2,TRBV30,.,.,CAWSVLSGLTGELFF,TGTGCCTGGAGTGTACTTTCCGGACTCACCGGGGAGCTGTTTTTT
TRBJ1-2,TRBV7-8,.,.,CASSLRPRGGDYGYTF,TGTGCCAGCAGCTTAAGGCCTAGGGGAGGGGACTATGGCTACACCTTC
TRBJ2-3,TRBV6-1,.,TRBD2,CASSEAGGSTDTQYF,TGTGCCAGCAGTGAAGCGGGAGGGAGCACAGATACGCAGTATTTT
TRBJ1-2,TRBV7-2,.,.,CASSQQGASNGYTF,TGTGCCAGCAGCCAACAAGGAGCGAGCAATGGCTACACCTTC
TRBJ2-5,TRBV4-1,.,.,CASSQGEETQYF,TGCGCCAGCAGCCAGGGAGAGGAGACCCAGTACTTC
TRBJ1-5,TRBV19,.,.,CASSKTGNDQPQHF,TGTGCCAGTAGTAAAACAGGGAACGACCAGCCCCAGCATTTT
TRBJ1-5,TRBV7-8,.,.,CASSPSTGWGNQPQHF,TGTGCCAGCAGCCCCTCGACAGGTTGGGGGAATCAGCCCCAGCATTTT